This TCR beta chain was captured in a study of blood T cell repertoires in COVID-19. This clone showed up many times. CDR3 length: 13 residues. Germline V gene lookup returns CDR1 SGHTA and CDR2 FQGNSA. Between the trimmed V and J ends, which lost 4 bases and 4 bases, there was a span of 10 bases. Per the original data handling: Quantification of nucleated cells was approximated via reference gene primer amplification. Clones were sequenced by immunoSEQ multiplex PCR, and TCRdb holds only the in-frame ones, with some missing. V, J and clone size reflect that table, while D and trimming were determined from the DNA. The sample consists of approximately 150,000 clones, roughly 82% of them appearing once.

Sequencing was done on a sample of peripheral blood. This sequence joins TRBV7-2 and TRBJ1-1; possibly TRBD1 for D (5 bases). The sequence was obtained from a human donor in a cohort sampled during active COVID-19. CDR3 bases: TGTGCCAGCAGCTCCAGGGTCGGCACTGAAGCTTTCTTT. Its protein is CASSSRVGTEAFF.